Below, 21 T cell receptor beta chains from the same sample are listed, as sequenced in a study of blood T cell repertoires in COVID-19. Assay used: immunoSEQ multiplex PCR; TCRdb lists only in-frame clones, some missing. The data contain 200,000 to 300,000 clones, about 91% of them singletons. What was sequenced was PBMCs or T cells enriched from blood (not recorded which). The receptors derive from a woman in her thirties or forties with acute COVID-19.

V is TRBV2 and J is TRBJ1-1, with 7 bases lining up with TRBD1. This CDR3 contains 13 residues. CDR1 and CDR2 (germline): SNHLY, FYNNEI. V was clipped by 5 bases and J by 10 bases; unmatched bases: 10. CDR3 sequence: CASSRADRTRAFF. The CDR3 DNA follows: TGTGCCAGCAGTCGCGCGGACAGGACGAGAGCTTTCTTT.

This clone appeared a single time. This chain connects TRBV4-1 to TRBJ1-2; 7 positions agree with TRBD1. Germline V gene lookup returns CDR1 MGHRA and CDR2 YSYEKL. There are 15 residues in the CDR3. The V gene end was trimmed by 0 bases and the J gene end by 8 bases; junction bases not matched to a gene: 9. In nucleotides, the CDR3 is TGCGCCAGCAGCCAAGAGGGACAGATCCCAAGCGGCTACACCTTC. Its protein product is CASSQEGQIPSGYTF.

This clone was counted once. The V call is TRBV5-1, the J call TRBJ2-3; 7 nucleotides align to TRBD2. Germline V gives CDR1 SGHRS, CDR2 YFSETQ. J was trimmed by 5 bases and V by 5 bases; bases with no gene match: 17. There are 17 residues in the CDR3. The chain's CDR3 is CASRRTGTTLNVDTQYF. The CDR3 bases are TGCGCCAGCAGGAGGACCGGGACTACCCTAAATGTAGATACGCAGTATTTT.

The chain links TRBV5-5 to TRBJ1-2; no clear D gene. The CDR3 extends over 13 amino acids. Trimming cost V 2 bases and J 0 bases, with 5 bases left between them. CDR1 and CDR2 (germline): SGHKS, YYEKEE (reference sequence). The DNA for the CDR3 is TGTGCCAGCAGCTTCGAGTCTAACTATGGCTACACCTTC. It specifies CASSFESNYGYTF.

The chain joins TRBV30 to TRBJ1-2, with D possibly TRBD1 on 6 matching bases. The germline V and J ends were trimmed by 3 bases and 2 bases, with 13 bases remaining between them. Looked up from germline, CDR1 is GTSNPN and CDR2 is SVGIG (reference sequence). This CDR3 has 14 amino acids. The CDR3 nucleotides are TGTGCCTGGAGCGAAACAGGGCTAAACTATGGCTACACCTTC. It is translated as CAWSETGLNYGYTF.

This chain links TRBV4-1 with TRBJ1-6; 10 nucleotides agree with TRBD1. V was pared by 3 bases and J by 4 bases, with 9 bases of the junction left unmatched. This CDR3 comprises 18 residues. The germline V gene has CDR1 MGHRA and CDR2 YSYEKL. CDR3 sequence (DNA): TGCGCCAGCAGCCAGGAAACGGACAGGGGGGATTATAATTCACCCCTCCACTTT. Protein product: CASSQETDRGDYNSPLHF.

The CDR3 sequence: CSATDGVGYTF. CDR3 DNA sequence: TGCAGTGCTACGGACGGGGTTGGCTACACCTTC. The rearrangement links TRBV20-1 to TRBJ1-2, with D unclear. Germline V gives CDR1 DFQATT, CDR2 SNEGSKA (reference sequence). CDR3 length equals 11 residues. V gave up 4 bases and J gave up 7 bases, with 10 bases separating them.

The chain combines TRBV18 with TRBJ1-1; 7 bases are a match to TRBD1. CDR1 KGHSH and CDR2 LQKENI come from the germline V gene. The V gene end was trimmed by 4 bases and the J gene end by 3 bases; junction bases not matched to a gene: 2. The CDR3 runs to 13 residues. The CDR3 bases are TGTGCCAGCTCACAGGGGACAGACACTGAAGCTTTCTTT. It translates to CASSQGTDTEAFF.

The CDR3 DNA sequence: TGTGCCAGTAGTAGTAGAACGACGAACACCGGGGAGCTGTTTTTT. Its translation is CASSSRTTNTGELFF. V is TRBV19 and J is TRBJ2-2, with D uncertain. Germline loops: CDR1 LNHDA, CDR2 SQIVND (reference sequence). The V end was cut by 4 bases, the J end by 0 bases, with 9 bases between. The CDR3 loop spans 15 amino acids.

The chain carries TRBV27 and TRBJ1-2, with TRBD1 matching 11 bases. In germline, CDR1 is MNHEY, CDR2 SMNVEV (reference sequence). The CDR3 has 16 residues. V shed 4 bases and J 3 bases; nucleotides not matched to a gene: 7. This chain's CDR3 is CASSSRGTGGYYGYTF. The CDR3 nucleotides are TGTGCCAGCAGTTCTCGCGGGACAGGGGGATACTATGGCTACACCTTC.

The J gene is TRBJ2-7, the V gene TRBV18; D possibly corresponds to TRBD1 (5 bases). The V gene lost 2 bases and the J gene lost 4 bases, with 9 bases spanning the gap. This CDR3 comprises 13 residues. Germline values: CDR1 KGHSH, CDR2 LQKENI. This CDR3 is CASSPSREYEQYV. The CDR3 DNA reads as TGTGCCAGCTCACCATCCAGGGAATACGAGCAGTACGTC.

The V and J genes are TRBV13 and TRBJ1-3; weak D call: TRBD1 (5 bases). Germline V lookup: CDR1 PRHDT, CDR2 FYEKMQ (reference sequence). This CDR3 spans 12 amino acids. Trimming removed 5 bases from V and 7 bases from J, with 9 bases in between. The CDR3 coding sequence is TGTGCCAGCAGCACCTCAGGGAACACCATATATTTT. Translated: CASSTSGNTIYF.

The chain joins TRBV29-1 to TRBJ2-3, with D possibly being TRBD1 (5 bases). CDR3 length equals 12 residues. Germline-derived CDR1 and CDR2 are SQVTM and ANQGSEA. Trimming stripped 7 bases from V and 3 bases from J, with 11 bases between. CDR3 nucleotides: TGCAGCGCGCGAACAGGAACAGATACGCAGTATTTT. Translated: CSARTGTDTQYF.

The chain is built from TRBV4-1 and TRBJ2-1; TRBD2 matches 10 bases. With 1 base clipped from V and 4 bases from J, the junction kept 1 base outside the gene matches. The CDR3 contains 15 residues. The germline V gene encodes CDR1 MGHRA and CDR2 YSYEKL. CDR3 sequence (DNA): TGCGCCAGCAGCCAAGCTAGCGGGAGTTACAATGAGCAGTTCTTC. Translating gives CASSQASGSYNEQFF.

The V gene is TRBV4-3, the J gene TRBJ2-1, with 10 nucleotides matching TRBD1. V shed 0 bases, J shed 2 bases, and the junction held 4 bases outside the gene matches. The germline CDR1 and CDR2 sequences are LGHNA and YSLEER. The CDR3 spans 17 residues. CDR3 residues: CASSQDQTGGAYNEQFF. The CDR3 DNA sequence: TGCGCCAGCAGCCAAGACCAGACAGGGGGCGCCTACAATGAGCAGTTCTTC.

V is TRBV2 and J is TRBJ1-2; weak D call: TRBD1 (6 bases). Trimming took off 6 bases at V and 4 bases at J, with 9 bases between the two ends. Germline V gene data show CDR1 as SNHLY and CDR2 as FYNNEI. This CDR3 region has 12 residues. The CDR3 nucleotides are TGTGCCAGCAGGCCGACAGGCTATGGCTACACCTTC. Its protein product is CASRPTGYGYTF.

This sequence joins TRBV7-2 and TRBJ1-2; D is possibly TRBD1 (6 bases). The CDR3 has 16 residues. Trimming took 5 bases from V and 5 from J, leaving 21 bases between them. Germline V gene sequence: CDR1 SGHTA, CDR2 FQGNSA. The CDR3 DNA sequence: TGTGCCAGCAGCCCCGCTAAGGGGGGGCGACAGTATGGCTACACCTTC. This gives the protein CASSPAKGGRQYGYTF.

The chain links TRBV19 to TRBJ1-5, with D perhaps TRBD1 (6 bases). The germline CDR1 and CDR2 sequences are LNHDA and SQIVND (reference sequence). The ends were cut back, 5 bases at V and 4 bases at J, with 12 bases in the middle. The CDR3 length is 14 residues. CDR3 loop: CASSPHRENQPQHF. CDR3 DNA sequence: TGTGCCAGTAGTCCCCACAGGGAAAATCAGCCCCAGCATTTT.

This rearrangement joins TRBV9 to TRBJ1-1; D is possibly TRBD1 (6 bases). Germline loops: CDR1 SGDLS, CDR2 YYNGEE. V lost 0 bases and J lost 10, with 13 bases in between. The CDR3 spans 13 residues. DNA for the CDR3: TGTGCCAGCAGCGTAGAGGTGGGGGCGGGAGCTTTCTTT. It codes for CASSVEVGAGAFF.

The chain employs TRBV5-1 and TRBJ1-4; weak D call: TRBD1 (6 bases). Trimming took off 7 bases at V and 0 bases at J, with 16 bases between the two ends. Per the germline V gene, CDR1 is SGHRS and CDR2 is YFSETQ. This CDR3 is built from 16 residues. The DNA for the CDR3 is TGCGCCAGCGGACACAGGGTAACTGCAACTAATGAAAAACTGTTTTTT. It yields the protein CASGHRVTATNEKLFF. The whole variable domain, filled in from reference TRBV5-1 and TRBJ1-4, reads KAGVTQTPRYLIKTRGQQVTLSCSPISGHRSVSWYQQTPGQGLQFLFEYFSETQRNKGNFPGRFSGRQFSNSRSEMNVSTLELGDSALYLCASGHRVTATNEKLFFGSGTQLSVL.

This rearrangement joins TRBV19 to TRBJ2-7, with 7 bases lining up with TRBD2. V lost 7 bases, J lost 4 bases, and 10 bases stayed unmatched. Germline values: CDR1 LNHDA, CDR2 SQIVND (reference sequence). CDR3 length equals 14 residues. This chain's CDR3 is CASTEAGELYEQYF. The DNA of the CDR3 is TGTGCCAGTACCGAGGCGGGGGAGTTATACGAGCAGTACTTC. Looking up the rest from reference TRBV19 and TRBJ2-7 gives the full variable domain: DGGITQSPKYLFRKEGQNVTLSCEQNLNHDAMYWYRQDPGQGLRLIYYSQIVNDFQKGDIAEGYSVSREKKESFPLTVTSAQKNPTAFYLCASTEAGELYEQYFGPGTRLTVT.